These 3 T cell receptor beta chains were sequenced from one sample in a study of blood T cell repertoires in COVID-19. Some clones are missing from TCRdb's copy, which holds only in-frame ones; the method was immunoSEQ multiplex PCR. The sample lists approximately 150,000 clones, 80% to 90% occurring once. The specimen was peripheral blood. The receptor source for this set is a woman aged 45 to 65 with active or convalescent COVID-19.

This clone was counted a few times. The chain carries TRBV7-9 and TRBJ2-3; TRBD2 aligns across 7 bases. With 4 bases clipped from V and 2 bases from J, the junction kept 6 bases outside the gene matches. Germline assignment: CDR1 SEHNR and CDR2 FQNEAQ (reference sequence). This CDR3 spans 15 amino acids. CDR3 loop: CASSWGGSNTDTQYF. In nucleotides, the CDR3 is TGTGCCAGCAGCTGGGGGGGATCGAACACAGATACGCAGTATTTT. Full variable domain (remainder filled in from reference TRBV7-9 and TRBJ2-3): DTGVSQNPRHKITKRGQNVTFRCDPISEHNRLYWYRQTLGQGPEFLTYFQNEAQLEKSRLLSDRFSAERPKGSFSTLEIQRTEQGDSAMYLCASSWGGSNTDTQYFGPGTRLTVL.

The chain uses TRBV27 and TRBJ1-1; tentatively, D is TRBD1 (5 bases). The CDR3 has 13 residues. Germline V CDR1 and CDR2: MNHEY, SMNVEV (reference sequence). V gave up 6 bases and J gave up 8 bases, with 16 bases separating them. CDR3 loop: CASRLVPDREAFF. CDR3 sequence (DNA): TGTGCCAGCAGACTGGTCCCCGACAGAGAAGCTTTCTTT.

V and J are TRBV4-1 and TRBJ2-2, with D possibly matching TRBD2 (7 bases). The CDR3 loop spans 15 amino acids. The germline V gene has CDR1 MGHRA and CDR2 YSYEKL. Trimming took off 4 bases at V and 1 base at J, with 10 bases between the two ends. This CDR3 is CASSPRGQNTGELFF. In DNA form, the CDR3 reads TGCGCCAGCAGCCCGCGGGGGCAGAACACCGGGGAGCTGTTTTTT.